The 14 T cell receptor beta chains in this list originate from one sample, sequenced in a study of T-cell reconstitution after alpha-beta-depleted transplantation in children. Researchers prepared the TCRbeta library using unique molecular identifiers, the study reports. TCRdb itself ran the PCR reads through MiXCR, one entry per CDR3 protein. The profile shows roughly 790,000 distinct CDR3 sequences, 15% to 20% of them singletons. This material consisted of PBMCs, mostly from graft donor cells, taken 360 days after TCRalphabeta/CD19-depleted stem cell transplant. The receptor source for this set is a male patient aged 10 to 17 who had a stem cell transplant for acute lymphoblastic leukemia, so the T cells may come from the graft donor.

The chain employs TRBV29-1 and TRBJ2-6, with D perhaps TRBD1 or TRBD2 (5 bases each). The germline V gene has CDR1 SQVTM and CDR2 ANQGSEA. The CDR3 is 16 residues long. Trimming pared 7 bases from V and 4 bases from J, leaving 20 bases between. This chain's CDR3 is CSAGTDNVWGANVLTF. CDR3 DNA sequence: TGCAGCGCAGGGACGGACAATGTGTGGGGGGCCAACGTCCTGACTTTC.

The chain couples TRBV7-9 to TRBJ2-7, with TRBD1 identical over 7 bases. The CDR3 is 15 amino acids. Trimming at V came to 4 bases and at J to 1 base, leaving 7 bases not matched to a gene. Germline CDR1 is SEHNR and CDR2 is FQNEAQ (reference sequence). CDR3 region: CASSSYGTESYEQYF. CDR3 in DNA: TGTGCCAGCAGCTCCTACGGGACAGAGTCCTACGAGCAGTACTTC.

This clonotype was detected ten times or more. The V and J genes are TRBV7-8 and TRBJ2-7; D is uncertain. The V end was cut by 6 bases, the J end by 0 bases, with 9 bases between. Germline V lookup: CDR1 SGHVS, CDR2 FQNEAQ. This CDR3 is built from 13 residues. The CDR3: CASSSPGSYEQYF. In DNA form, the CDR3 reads TGTGCCAGCAGTTCGCCGGGCTCCTACGAGCAGTACTTC.

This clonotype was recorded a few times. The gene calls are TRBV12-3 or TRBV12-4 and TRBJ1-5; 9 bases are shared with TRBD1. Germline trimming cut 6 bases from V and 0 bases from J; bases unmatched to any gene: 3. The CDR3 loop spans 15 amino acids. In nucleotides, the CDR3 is TGTGCCAGCAGGGGACAGGGTCATAGCAATCAGCCCCAGCATTTT. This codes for CASRGQGHSNQPQHF.

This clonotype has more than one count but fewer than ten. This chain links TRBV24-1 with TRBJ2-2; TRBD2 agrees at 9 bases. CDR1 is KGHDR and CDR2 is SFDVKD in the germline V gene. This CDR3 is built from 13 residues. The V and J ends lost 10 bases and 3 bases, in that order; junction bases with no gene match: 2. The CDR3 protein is CATSGRYTGELFF. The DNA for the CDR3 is TGTGCCACTAGCGGGAGATACACCGGGGAGCTGTTTTTT.

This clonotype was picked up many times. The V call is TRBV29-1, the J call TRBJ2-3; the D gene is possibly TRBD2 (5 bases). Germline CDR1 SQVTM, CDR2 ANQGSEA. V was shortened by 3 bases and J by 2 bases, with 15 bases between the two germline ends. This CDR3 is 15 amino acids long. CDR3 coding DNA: TGCAGCGTTGACCGGGATCCGATCACCACAGATACGCAGTATTTT. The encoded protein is CSVDRDPITTDTQYF.

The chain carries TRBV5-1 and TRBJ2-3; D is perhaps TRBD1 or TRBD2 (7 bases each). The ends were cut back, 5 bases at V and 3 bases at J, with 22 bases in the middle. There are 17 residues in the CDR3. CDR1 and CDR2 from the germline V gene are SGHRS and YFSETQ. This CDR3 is CASRNSGTKDRTDTQYF. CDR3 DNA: TGCGCCAGCAGAAATTCCGGGACTAAGGACAGGACAGATACGCAGTATTTT.

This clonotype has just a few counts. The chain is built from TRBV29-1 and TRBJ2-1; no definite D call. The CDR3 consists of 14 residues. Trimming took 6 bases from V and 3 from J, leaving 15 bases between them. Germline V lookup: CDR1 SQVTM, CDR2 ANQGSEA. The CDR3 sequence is CSVGTESDYNEQFF. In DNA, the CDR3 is TGCAGCGTCGGAACGGAGTCAGACTACAATGAGCAGTTCTTC.

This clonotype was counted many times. CDR3 sequence (DNA): TGTGCCAGCAGCTGGGGGGTTGAGCAGTTCTTC. Protein: CASSWGVEQFF. The V and J genes are TRBV5-5 and TRBJ2-1, with a weak D call TRBD2 (6 bases). Germline loops: CDR1 SGHKS, CDR2 YYEKEE (reference sequence). Trimming took 3 bases from V and 9 from J, leaving 7 bases between them. The CDR3 extends over 11 amino acids. Full variable domain (outside the CDR3, taken from reference TRBV5-5 and TRBJ2-1): DAGVTQSPTHLIKTRGQQVTLRCSPISGHKSVSWYQQVLGQGPQFIFQYYEKEERGRGNFPDRFSARQFPNYSSELNVNALLLGDSALYLCASSWGVEQFFGPGTRLTVL.

The CDR3 sequence: CASSRNREATYEQYF. CDR3 DNA: TGCGCCAGCAGCCGAAATCGGGAGGCAACCTACGAGCAGTACTTC. The genes are TRBV4-1 and TRBJ2-7, with 7 bases that match TRBD2. Germline V gene lookup returns CDR1 MGHRA and CDR2 YSYEKL. The CDR3 loop spans 15 amino acids. V lost 4 bases to trimming and J lost 2 bases; unmatched junction nucleotides: 8.

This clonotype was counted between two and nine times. CDR3 nucleotide sequence: TGTGCCAGCAGCGCCCCAGGGGCCTATGGCTACACCTTC. It yields the protein CASSAPGAYGYTF. The chain is built from TRBV9 and TRBJ1-2, with TRBD1 as a possible D gene (6 bases). Germline V CDR1 and CDR2: SGDLS, YYNGEE. The CDR3 runs 13 residues. Trimming removed 3 bases at V and 4 bases at J, with 10 bases between. The variable domain in full, completed from reference TRBV9 and TRBJ1-2, reads DSGVTQTPKHLITATGQRVTLRCSPRSGDLSVYWYQQSLDQGLQFLIQYYNGEERAKGNILERFSAQQFPDLHSELNLSSLELGDSALYFCASSAPGAYGYTFGSGTRLTVV.

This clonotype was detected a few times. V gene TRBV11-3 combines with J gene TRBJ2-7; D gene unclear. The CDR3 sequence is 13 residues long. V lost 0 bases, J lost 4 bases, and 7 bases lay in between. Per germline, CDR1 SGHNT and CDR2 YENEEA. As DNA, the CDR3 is TGTGCCAGCAGCTTAGAGGCGGATTACGAGCAGTACTTC. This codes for CASSLEADYEQYF.

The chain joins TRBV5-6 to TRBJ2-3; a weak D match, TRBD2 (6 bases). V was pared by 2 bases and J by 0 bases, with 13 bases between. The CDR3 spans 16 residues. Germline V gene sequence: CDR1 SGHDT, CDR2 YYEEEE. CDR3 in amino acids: CASSFLGGTSTDTQYF. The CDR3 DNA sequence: TGTGCCAGCAGCTTCTTGGGGGGTACTAGCACAGATACGCAGTATTTT.

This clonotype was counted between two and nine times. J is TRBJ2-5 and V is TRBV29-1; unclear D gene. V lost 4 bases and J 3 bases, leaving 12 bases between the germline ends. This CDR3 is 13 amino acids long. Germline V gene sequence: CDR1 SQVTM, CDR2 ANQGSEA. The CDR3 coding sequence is TGCAGCGTTGCTAGGGAATTCGAAGAGACCCAGTACTTC. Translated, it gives CSVAREFEETQYF.